This TCR beta chain appears in the sequencing data of a study of shared clonotypes between healthy human individuals. Study outcomes and limitations: Tissues were not sampled, only blood, and their repertoires likely differ. Clonotype sharing across several donors was observed for around 4.8% of naive CD4 clonotypes.

The CDR3 runs to 15 residues. Trimming took 5 bases from V and 1 from J; bases not matched to a gene: 7. Germline V gene lookup returns CDR1 LNHNV and CDR2 YYDKDF (reference sequence). Each replicate PCR on the sorted subsets used 200 to 250 ng DNA (approximately 27,000 T cell genomes). Clones were read by immunoSEQ multiplex PCR, and TCRdb kept only the in-frame ones, dropping some. Among about 2.1 million clones listed, over 85% were seen once. This clone came up once. Its target is not known. Naive CD8 cells comprised CD45RO-negative, CCR7-positively selected cells, excluding terminally differentiated effector memory CD45RA+ cells.

The receptor's source is a man between 18 and 35 years old in good health. Some clones in this sample may be carry-over from other donors' samples. The specimen was naive CD8+ T cells from PBMCs. This chain uses TRBV15 with TRBJ2-7; 8 bases are a match to TRBD1. CDR3 sequence reads: CATSSDRGLSYEQYF. The CDR3 DNA is TGTGCCACCAGCTCCGACAGGGGTTTGTCCTACGAGCAGTACTTC.